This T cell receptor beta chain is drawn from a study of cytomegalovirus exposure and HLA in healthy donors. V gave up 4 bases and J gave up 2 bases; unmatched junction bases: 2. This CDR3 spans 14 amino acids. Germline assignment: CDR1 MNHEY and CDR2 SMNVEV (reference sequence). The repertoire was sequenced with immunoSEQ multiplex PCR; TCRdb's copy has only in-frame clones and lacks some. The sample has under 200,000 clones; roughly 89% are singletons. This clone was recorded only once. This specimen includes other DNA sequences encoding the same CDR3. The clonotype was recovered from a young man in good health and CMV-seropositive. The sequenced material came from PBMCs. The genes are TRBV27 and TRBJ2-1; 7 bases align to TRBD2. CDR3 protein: CASSSGGPYNEQFF. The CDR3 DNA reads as TGTGCCAGCAGTTCGGGAGGCCCCTACAATGAGCAGTTCTTC.